This passage covers 19 T cell receptor beta chains from one sample sequenced in a study of CD8+CD57+ T cells in acquired aplastic anemia. Patients who underwent sequencing had shown CD8+CD57+ cell expansion by flow cytometry. Researchers used genomic DNA as the template to profile TCR beta VDJ and CDR3. Using its own MiXCR run on the reads, TCRdb lists one record per CDR3 protein. There are more than 150,000 distinct CDR3 sequences in the sample; approximately 44% occur only once, and roughly 2.9% lies in the top ten. Material for sequencing was sorted CD4+, CD8+, or CD8+CD57+ T cells (not recorded which) from PBMCs. The receptors shown here come from a human donor with aplastic anemia.

The table lists this clonotype with many counts. The J gene is TRBJ1-1, the V gene TRBV3-1; 7 nucleotides agree with TRBD1. CDR1 and CDR2 (germline): LGHDT, YNNKEL (reference sequence). This CDR3 is 13 amino acids long. V dropped 2 bases and J dropped 3; count of bases not matched to a gene: 0. The CDR3 DNA sequence: TGTGCCAGCAGCCAACAGGGGGACACTGAAGCTTTCTTT. It yields the protein CASSQQGDTEAFF.

CDR3 DNA: TGTGCCATCGACGGGGGGATTCATGGCTACACCTTC. It encodes CAIDGGIHGYTF. This chain joins TRBV19 and TRBJ1-2, with D possibly matching TRBD1 (5 bases). This CDR3 has 12 residues. Trimming shortened V by 10 bases and J by 6 bases, and 15 bases separated the two germline ends. Germline loops: CDR1 LNHDA, CDR2 SQIVND (reference sequence).

This clonotype has at least ten counts. This CDR3 reads CASSLEGGGSHQPQHF. The CDR3 region has the DNA TGTGCCAGCAGCTTGGAAGGGGGAGGATCTCATCAGCCCCAGCATTTT. V usage is TRBV5-5 and J usage is TRBJ1-5, with TRBD1 as a possible D gene (6 bases). The germline gives CDR1 SGHKS, CDR2 YYEKEE (reference sequence). CDR3 length: 16 amino acids. V was pared by 0 bases and J by 5 bases, with 15 bases between. Full variable domain (rest looked up from reference TRBV5-5 and TRBJ1-5): DAGVTQSPTHLIKTRGQQVTLRCSPISGHKSVSWYQQVLGQGPQFIFQYYEKEERGRGNFPDRFSARQFPNYSSELNVNALLLGDSALYLCASSLEGGGSHQPQHFGDGTRLSIL.

The V and J genes are TRBV5-4 and TRBJ2-7; 8 bases map to TRBD1. V was pared by 0 bases and J by 4 bases, with 3 bases of the junction left unmatched. Germline V gene data show CDR1 as SGHNT and CDR2 as YYREEE (reference sequence). This CDR3 is 14 amino acids long. The CDR3 nucleotides are TGTGCCAGCAGCTTGGACAGGGGGTCTTACGAGCAGTACTTC. This encodes CASSLDRGSYEQYF. The variable domain in full, with the rest retrieved from reference TRBV5-4 and TRBJ2-7, is ETGVTQSPTHLIKTRGQQVTLRCSSQSGHNTVSWYQQALGQGPQFIFQYYREEENGRGNFPPRFSGLQFPNYSSELNVNALELDDSALYLCASSLDRGSYEQYFGPGTRLTVT.

This clonotype was recorded at least ten times. The chain joins TRBV11-1 to TRBJ2-1; 8 positions agree with TRBD1. V lost 7 bases to trimming and J lost 0 bases; unmatched junction nucleotides: 5. The germline gives CDR1 SGHAT, CDR2 FQDESV (reference sequence). The CDR3 extends over 15 amino acids. CDR3 region: CASIRTGGSYNEQFF. Here the CDR3 DNA reads TGTGCCAGCATCCGAACAGGGGGCTCCTACAATGAGCAGTTCTTC.

The chain carries TRBV10-3 and TRBJ2-7, with D hard to call. CDR1 and CDR2 (germline): ENHRY, SYGVKD. CDR3 length equals 14 residues. V lost 0 bases, J lost 2 bases, and 8 bases lay in between. The CDR3 DNA follows: TGTGCCATCAGTGAGTCTCCCGGCACCTACGAGCAGTACTTC. Translating it yields CAISESPGTYEQYF.

This clonotype was seen ten or more times. DNA for the CDR3: TGTGCCAGCAGCTCGGCCGGGGGCAATTCACCCCTCCACTTT. Protein: CASSSAGGNSPLHF. The chain links TRBV7-9 to TRBJ1-6; possible D gene TRBD1, 6 bases. This CDR3 spans 14 amino acids. Trimming removed 4 bases from V and 7 bases from J, with 11 bases in between. CDR1 and CDR2 (germline): SEHNR, FQNEAQ (reference sequence).

A word on this clonotype: The conserved closing phenylalanine or tryptophan is absent in this CDR3, likely reflecting a read error. The chain employs TRBV20-1 and TRBJ1-6; weak D call: TRBD1 (5 bases). Germline V CDR1 and CDR2: DFQATT, SNEGSKA (reference sequence). Trimming cost V 0 bases and J 6 bases, with 15 bases left between them. This CDR3 spans 16 amino acids. CDR3 sequence (DNA): TGCAGTGCTAGAGAAATGGGGGGGGGTGGTAATTCACCCCTCCACTAT. Translated, it gives CSAREMGGGGNSPLHY.

Comments on this clonotype: A read error may be the cause here, since a much bigger clone is one base away. The genes are TRBV20-1 and TRBJ2-1; 9 bases align to TRBD1. The CDR3 length is 15 residues. Germline V gene data show CDR1 as DFQATT and CDR2 as SNEGSKA (reference sequence). V was clipped by 4 bases and J by 4 bases; unmatched bases: 8. The CDR3 bases are TGCAGTGCTAATGCCGGGACAGGGCCTTACAATGAGCAGTTCTTC. It is translated as CSANAGTGPYNEQFF.

As to this clonotype: Since a much larger clone is just one base distant, this may be a read error. V usage is TRBV5-4 and J usage is TRBJ2-2; 8 bases line up with TRBD2. The germline CDR1 and CDR2 sequences are SGHNT and YYREEE (reference sequence). The length of the CDR3 is 16 residues. Here the CDR3 DNA reads TGTGCCAGCAGCTTGGCCTTAGCGGGGCGGACCGGGGAGCTGGTTTTT. Its protein is CASSLALAGRTGELVF.

The table lists this clonotype with many counts. This chain connects TRBV15 to TRBJ2-1; D is possibly TRBD2 (6 bases). The germline V gene encodes CDR1 LNHNV and CDR2 YYDKDF (reference sequence). V lost 0 bases to trimming and J lost 9 bases, with 9 bases between them. This CDR3 has 13 residues. CDR3 nucleotide sequence: TGTGCCACCAGCAGAGATCTGGGGGGTGAGCAGTTCTTC. Residues: CATSRDLGGEQFF.

The DNA for the CDR3 is TGTGCCACATTAGGGAGCGGGGGTTACAATGAGCAGTTCTTC. Its protein is CATLGSGGYNEQFF. V gene TRBV19 combines with J gene TRBJ2-1, with 8 bases identical to TRBD2. Losses at the gene ends were 10 bases for V and 4 bases for J; bases not matched to a gene: 9. CDR3 size: 14 residues. CDR1 and CDR2 from the germline V gene are LNHDA and SQIVND (reference sequence).

In regard to this clonotype: One end of the junction is discordant with germline, which a read error may explain. The chain carries TRBV10-3 and TRBJ1-6, with D maybe TRBD1 (5 bases). The germline V gene encodes CDR1 ENHRY and CDR2 SYGVKD. This CDR3 contains 14 residues. CDR3 coding DNA: TGTGCCAGCAGTGTGCGGGGCGATAATTCACCCCTCCACTTT. Protein product: CASSVRGDNSPLHF.

This clonotype has only a few counts. It may be a read error: a sequence one base away is much more abundant. The chain combines TRBV5-1 with TRBJ2-7; perhaps TRBD2 as D (5 bases). This CDR3 spans 15 amino acids. Germline-derived CDR1 and CDR2 are SGHRS and YFSETQ. CDR3 residues: CARRLLADPSYEQYV. The CDR3 DNA is TGCGCCCGCAGACTCCTAGCAGACCCTTCCTACGAGCAGTACGTC.

The genes are TRBV9 and TRBJ2-7; 9 bases line up with TRBD1. The V gene's germline CDR1 is SGDLS and CDR2 YYNGEE. The CDR3 loop spans 15 amino acids. Trimming cost V 0 bases and J 2 bases; bases outside gene matches: 3. The CDR3 reads CASSVGWDRAYEQYF. The CDR3 region has the DNA TGTGCCAGCAGCGTAGGATGGGACAGGGCCTACGAGCAGTACTTC. Using reference TRBV9 and TRBJ2-7 for the parts outside the CDR3, the full variable domain is DSGVTQTPKHLITATGQRVTLRCSPRSGDLSVYWYQQSLDQGLQFLIQYYNGEERAKGNILERFSAQQFPDLHSELNLSSLELGDSALYFCASSVGWDRAYEQYFGPGTRLTVT.

Worth noting for this clonotype: Because it lacks the conserved phenylalanine or tryptophan at the end, this CDR3 is likely a read error. The V and J genes are TRBV2 and TRBJ1-2; 9 bases align to TRBD1. The junction had 6 bases not matched to a gene; V was cut back by 7 bases and J by 3 bases. There are 14 residues in the CDR3. The germline CDR1 and CDR2 sequences are SNHLY and FYNNEI. Here the CDR3 DNA reads TGTGCCAGCACCCTGGACAGGGGACACTATGGCTACACCTGC. It specifies CASTLDRGHYGYTC.

J is TRBJ2-7 and V is TRBV20-1, with 10 positions matching TRBD2. This CDR3 has 15 residues. The J segment lost 4 bases and the V segment lost 5 bases, leaving 11 bases of the junction unmatched. From germline, CDR1 is DFQATT and CDR2 SNEGSKA (reference sequence). The CDR3 DNA reads as TGCAGTGCTTGGATGAGCGGGAGGGCAGCTTACGAGCAGTACTTC. Translated, it gives CSAWMSGRAAYEQYF.

The chain is built from TRBV19 and TRBJ1-5, with D possibly being TRBD1 (6 bases). This CDR3 contains 14 residues. The V end was cut by 7 bases, the J end by 7 bases, with 17 bases between. CDR1 and CDR2 (germline): LNHDA, SQIVND (reference sequence). As DNA, the CDR3 is TGTGCCAGTAAGAGTAGGGGGTTCGACCAGCCCCAGCATTTT. Translation: CASKSRGFDQPQHF.

The chain has TRBV5-1 and TRBJ1-2; D not certain. CDR1 and CDR2 from the germline V gene are SGHRS and YFSETQ. CDR3 size: 12 residues. V lost 0 bases and J 8 bases, leaving 8 bases between the germline ends. This chain's CDR3 is CASSLGSEGYTF. CDR3 DNA: TGCGCCAGCAGCTTGGGATCCGAGGGCTACACCTTC.